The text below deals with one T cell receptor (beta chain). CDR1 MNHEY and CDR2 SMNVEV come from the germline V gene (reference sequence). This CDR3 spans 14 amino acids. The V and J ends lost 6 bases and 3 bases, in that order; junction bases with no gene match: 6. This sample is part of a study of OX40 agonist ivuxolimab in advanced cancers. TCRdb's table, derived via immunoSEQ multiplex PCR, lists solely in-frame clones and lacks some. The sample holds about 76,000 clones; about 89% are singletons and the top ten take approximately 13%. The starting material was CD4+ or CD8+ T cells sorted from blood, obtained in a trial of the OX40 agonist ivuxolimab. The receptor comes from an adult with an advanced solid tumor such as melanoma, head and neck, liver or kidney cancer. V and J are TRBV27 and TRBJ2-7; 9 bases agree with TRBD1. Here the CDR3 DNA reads TGTGCCAGCAGAGGACAGGGGCCCGTCTACGAGCAGTACTTC. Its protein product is CASRGQGPVYEQYF.